These T cell receptor beta chains were read from a single sample in a study of blood T cell repertoires in COVID-19. Libraries were prepared by immunoSEQ multiplex PCR; TCRdb keeps only in-frame clonotypes and omits some of them. The sample gives fewer than 95,000 clones, approximately 90% of which show up once; roughly 9% is in the top ten. The material sequenced was peripheral blood. The receptors were gathered from a man aged 45 to 65 with acute or convalescent COVID-19. CDR3s include the opening cysteine and the closing phenylalanine or tryptophan. Fields, in order: J gene, D gene, V gene, CDR3 protein, CDR3 DNA. D genes are given only for firm matches.

TRBJ1-4,TRBD1,TRBV27,CASSAGQGVLFF,TGTGCCAGCAGTGCCGGACAGGGGGTGCTGTTTTTT
TRBJ2-1,-,TRBV12-3/TRBV12-4,CASSLFQGNEQFF,TGTGCCAGCAGTCTCTTTCAGGGTAATGAGCAGTTCTTC
TRBJ2-3,TRBD2,TRBV27,CASSSLAGVTDTQYF,TGTGCCAGCAGTTCTCTAGCGGGGGTCACAGATACGCAGTATTTT
TRBJ1-5,-,TRBV9,CASSVSERVGNQPQHF,TGTGCCAGCAGCGTATCCGAGAGGGTGGGCAATCAGCCCCAGCATTTT
TRBJ1-5,-,TRBV4-1,CASSQVWTNTHQPQHF,TGCGCCAGCAGCCAAGTTTGGACAAACACCCATCAGCCCCAGCATTTT
TRBJ1-2,TRBD1,TRBV10-2,CASSESGDRGGYTF,TGCGCCAGCAGTGAGTCTGGGGACAGGGGTGGCTACACCTTC
TRBJ2-2,TRBD2,TRBV19,CASSIDVAGKTGELFF,TGTGCCAGTAGTATAGATGTAGCGGGGAAGACCGGGGAGCTGTTTTTT
TRBJ1-4,TRBD1,TRBV27,CASRPGQGFPGRQKLFF,TGTGCCAGCAGGCCGGGACAGGGGTTCCCGGGTCGTCAAAAACTGTTTTTT
TRBJ2-1,-,TRBV23-1,CASSQPAWSSYNEQFF,TGCGCCAGCAGTCAGCCCGCGTGGAGCTCCTACAATGAGCAGTTCTTC
TRBJ1-2,-,TRBV7-2,CASSWSEAGGYTF,TGTGCCAGCAGCTGGTCTGAGGCTGGGGGCTACACCTTC
TRBJ1-6,-,TRBV5-6,CASSPISARGDSPLHF,TGTGCCAGCAGCCCCATTAGCGCCAGGGGTGATTCACCCCTCCACTTT
TRBJ2-5,TRBD2,TRBV3-1/TRBV3-2,CASSQRSGGGGTQYF,TGTGCCAGCAGCCAAAGGTCAGGCGGCGGGGGGACCCAGTACTTC
TRBJ1-1,-,TRBV5-1,CASNQQGFPMNTEAFF,TGCGCCAGTAACCAGCAGGGTTTTCCTATGAACACTGAAGCTTTCTTT